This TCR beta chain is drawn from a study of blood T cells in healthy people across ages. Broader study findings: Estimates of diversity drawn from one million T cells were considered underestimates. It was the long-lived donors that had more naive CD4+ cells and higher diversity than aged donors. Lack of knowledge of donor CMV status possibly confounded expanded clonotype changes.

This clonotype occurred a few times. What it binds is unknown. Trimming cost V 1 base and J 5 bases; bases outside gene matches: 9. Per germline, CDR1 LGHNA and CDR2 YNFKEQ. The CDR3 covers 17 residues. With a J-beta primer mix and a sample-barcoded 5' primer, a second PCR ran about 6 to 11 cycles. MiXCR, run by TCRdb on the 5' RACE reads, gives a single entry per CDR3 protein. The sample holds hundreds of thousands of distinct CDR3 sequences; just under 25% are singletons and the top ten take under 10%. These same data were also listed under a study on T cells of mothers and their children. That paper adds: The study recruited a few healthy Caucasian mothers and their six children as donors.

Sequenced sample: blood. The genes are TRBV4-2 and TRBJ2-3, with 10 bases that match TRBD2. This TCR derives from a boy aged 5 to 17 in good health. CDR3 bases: TGTGCCAGCAGCCAAGGGGCTAGCGGGAGTAGTGGAGATACGCAGTATTTT. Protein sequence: CASSQGASGSSGDTQYF.